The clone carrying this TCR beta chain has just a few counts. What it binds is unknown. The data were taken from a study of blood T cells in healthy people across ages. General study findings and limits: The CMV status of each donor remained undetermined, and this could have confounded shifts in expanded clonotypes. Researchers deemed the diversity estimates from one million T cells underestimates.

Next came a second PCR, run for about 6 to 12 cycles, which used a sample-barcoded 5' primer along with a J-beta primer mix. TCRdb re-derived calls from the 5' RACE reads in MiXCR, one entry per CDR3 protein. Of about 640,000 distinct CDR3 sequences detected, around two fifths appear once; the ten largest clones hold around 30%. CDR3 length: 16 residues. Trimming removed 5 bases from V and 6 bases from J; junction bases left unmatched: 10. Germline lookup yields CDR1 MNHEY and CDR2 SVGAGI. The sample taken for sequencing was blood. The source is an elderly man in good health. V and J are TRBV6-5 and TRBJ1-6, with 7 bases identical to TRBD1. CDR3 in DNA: TGTGCCAGCAGTAAACAGGGGTTAACAAGTAATTCACCCCTCCACTTT. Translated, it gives CASSKQGLTSNSPLHF.